This is a list of T cell receptor beta chains from one sample in a study of CD8 T cells in Susac syndrome. TCRdb processed the immunoSEQ multiplex PCR reads anew with MiXCR; each CDR3 protein has one entry. This sample has fewer than 250,000 distinct CDR3 sequences; approximately 90% occur once, and the top ten carry approximately 0.13%. The sequencing input was CD8+ T cells from PBMCs. The receptors come from a human donor with multiple sclerosis. CDR3s include the opening cysteine and the closing phenylalanine or tryptophan. D genes are given only for firm matches. Size values are once, few and many counts, or a class for expanded clones, and some rows have none.

J: TRBJ1-2
size: NA
D: TRBD1
V: TRBV7-2
DNA: TGTGCCAGCAGCTTAGGGAGAGGGCAGGGGGCTCCCTATGGCTACACCTTC
CDR3: CASSLGRGQGAPYGYTF

J: TRBJ2-3
size: NA
D: NA
V: TRBV12-3/TRBV12-4
DNA: TGTGCCAGCAGCCCAGCCGGCAGGTACGGGGGCACAGATACGCAGTATTTT
CDR3: CASSPAGRYGGTDTQYF

J: TRBJ1-1
size: NA
D: TRBD1
V: TRBV30
DNA: TGTGCCTGGAGTGTACAGGGGAAGGCTTTCTTT
CDR3: CAWSVQGKAFF

J: TRBJ2-2
size: once
D: NA
V: TRBV7-2
DNA: TGTGCCAGCAGCTTAGTGATGGTCGACAGTGCCGGGGAGCTGTTTTTT
CDR3: CASSLVMVDSAGELFF

J: TRBJ2-7
size: NA
D: TRBD2
V: TRBV4-2
DNA: TGTGCCAGCAGCCAAGAACCCGGGACTAGCGGCTACGAGCAGTACTTC
CDR3: CASSQEPGTSGYEQYF

J: TRBJ1-5
size: NA
D: TRBD1
V: TRBV7-8
DNA: TGTGCCAGCAGCCCGGAGGACAGGGGAAATCAGCCCCAGCATTTT
CDR3: CASSPEDRGNQPQHF

J: TRBJ1-3
size: NA
D: NA
V: TRBV9
DNA: TGTGCCAGCAGCGGTGGGGGCGCGGGAAACACCATATATTTT
CDR3: CASSGGGAGNTIYF

J: TRBJ2-3
size: NA
D: NA
V: TRBV19
DNA: TGTGCCAGTAGTCCTTGGACAGGCACAGATACGCAGTATTTT
CDR3: CASSPWTGTDTQYF

J: TRBJ2-1
size: NA
D: TRBD2
V: TRBV9
DNA: TGTGCCAGCAGCGTAGGGGGCGCAGCTAGCGGGATAGATGAGCAGTTCTTC
CDR3: CASSVGGAASGIDEQFF

J: TRBJ2-1
size: NA
D: TRBD2
V: TRBV25-1
DNA: TGTGCCAGCAGTGAATCCGGACTAGGGGTTGGTTTTTGGTCCTACAATGAGCAGTTCTTC
CDR3: CASSESGLGVGFWSYNEQFF

J: TRBJ1-6
size: NA
D: TRBD1
V: TRBV20-1
DNA: TGCAGTGCTAGCGACAGGGGAGCTAATTCACCCCTCCACTTT
CDR3: CSASDRGANSPLHF

J: TRBJ2-7
size: once
D: NA
V: TRBV13
DNA: TGTGCCAGCAGCTCCACCCGGGGTAGGTCCTACGAGCAGTACTTC
CDR3: CASSSTRGRSYEQYF

J: TRBJ2-1
size: NA
D: NA
V: TRBV4-1
DNA: TGCGCCAGCAGCCGCCTCCGACTCGGTCGGGGCAATGAGCAGTTCTTC
CDR3: CASSRLRLGRGNEQFF

J: TRBJ2-2
size: NA
D: NA
V: TRBV29-1
DNA: TGCAGCGTTGCATCTGCAGGGACGAACACCGGGGAGCTGTTTTTT
CDR3: CSVASAGTNTGELFF

J: TRBJ2-3
size: few
D: NA
V: TRBV6-5
DNA: TGTGCCAGCTCAGAGGGGGATACGCAGTATTTT
CDR3: CASSEGDTQYF

J: TRBJ2-7
size: NA
D: TRBD1
V: TRBV20-1
DNA: TGCAGTGCAACCGACAGGGGGCTAGTAGGATACGAGCAGTACTTC
CDR3: CSATDRGLVGYEQYF

J: TRBJ1-6
size: NA
D: TRBD1
V: TRBV7-8
DNA: TGTGCCAGCAGCTTACCTGGACAGGGTAATTCACCCCTCCACTTT
CDR3: CASSLPGQGNSPLHF

J: TRBJ1-2
size: NA
D: NA
V: TRBV6-5
DNA: TGTGCCAGCAGTTTGGGGGGCGGTTATGATGGCTACACCTTC
CDR3: CASSLGGGYDGYTF

J: TRBJ2-3
size: NA
D: NA
V: TRBV11-1
DNA: TGTGCCAGCAGTCCGTACTATCGGGACCCAAGTCGCCTAAGTCGGATCACAGATACGCAGTATTTT
CDR3: CASSPYYRDPSRLSRITDTQYF

J: TRBJ1-1
size: NA
D: NA
V: TRBV12-3/TRBV12-4
DNA: TGTGCCAGCAGTTTAGGGGGAGGACGGGGTGAAGCTTTCTTT
CDR3: CASSLGGGRGEAFF

J: TRBJ2-7
size: NA
D: NA
V: TRBV12-3/TRBV12-4
DNA: TGTGCCAGCAGTATCTCACGGTCCGAGCAGTACTTC
CDR3: CASSISRSEQYF

J: TRBJ1-2
size: NA
D: TRBD1
V: TRBV7-9
DNA: TGTGCCAGCAGCAGTCGACAGGGACCCCCTGGGGGCTACACCTTC
CDR3: CASSSRQGPPGGYTF

J: TRBJ1-1
size: NA
D: TRBD1
V: TRBV7-3
DNA: TGTGCCAGCAGCTCTTGGACAGGGGAGGAAGGGACTGAAGCTTTCTTT
CDR3: CASSSWTGEEGTEAFF

J: TRBJ1-2
size: NA
D: NA
V: TRBV20-1
DNA: TGCAGTGCCTGGGCGGACGAGGGCTACACCTTC
CDR3: CSAWADEGYTF

J: TRBJ2-3
size: NA
D: NA
V: TRBV5-1
DNA: TGCGCCAGCAGCTCAGGGCGTGCCAGGGAAAGGGGTCCAGATACGCAGTATTTT
CDR3: CASSSGRARERGPDTQYF

J: TRBJ2-3
size: NA
D: NA
V: TRBV19
DNA: TGTGCCAGTAGTATATTGGCAGGACAGACGGGTACGCAGTATTTT
CDR3: CASSILAGQTGTQYF

J: TRBJ1-5
size: NA
D: NA
V: TRBV20-1
DNA: TGCAGTGCCCGGGGCTTTAATCAGCCCCAGCATTTT
CDR3: CSARGFNQPQHF

J: TRBJ2-1
size: NA
D: NA
V: TRBV5-1
DNA: TGCGCCAGCAGCTTGCAAAGGGTTGGGTCGAGCTCCTACAATGAGCAGTTCTTC
CDR3: CASSLQRVGSSSYNEQFF

J: TRBJ1-1
size: NA
D: NA
V: TRBV9
DNA: TGTGCCAGCAGCGTAGAAGTGGACCGTTCTGGGGACACTGAAGCTTTCTTT
CDR3: CASSVEVDRSGDTEAFF

J: TRBJ1-4
size: NA
D: NA
V: TRBV15
DNA: TGTGCCACCAGCGGGGGGGAGTCTAATGAAAAACTGTTTTTT
CDR3: CATSGGESNEKLFF

J: TRBJ2-7
size: few
D: NA
V: TRBV7-2
DNA: TGTGCCAGCAGCCAAGACAGCCGGTCTTCCTCCTACGAGCAGTACTTC
CDR3: CASSQDSRSSSYEQYF